The text below deals with one T cell receptor beta chain. This sample was taken from a study of blood T cell repertoires in COVID-19. Germline CDR1 and CDR2: SEHNR and FQNEAQ (reference sequence). Trimming at V came to 11 bases and at J to 0 bases, leaving 11 bases not matched to a gene. This CDR3 has 15 residues. Cohort 3 donors were reported recovered after two negative PCRs, clearance, or symptom resolution. TCRdb's table, derived via immunoSEQ multiplex PCR, lists solely in-frame clones and lacks some. This table holds approximately 220,000 clones, 65% to 85% found once. This sequence joins TRBV7-9 and TRBJ2-3; TRBD1 agrees at 7 bases. The receptor comes from a woman in her 40s who had recovered from COVID-19. The sequencing sample was made of PBMCs or T cells enriched from blood (not recorded which). The CDR3 loop reads CAGILTGVSTDTQYF. The CDR3 nucleotides are TGTGCCGGCATCCTCACAGGGGTCAGCACAGATACGCAGTATTTT.